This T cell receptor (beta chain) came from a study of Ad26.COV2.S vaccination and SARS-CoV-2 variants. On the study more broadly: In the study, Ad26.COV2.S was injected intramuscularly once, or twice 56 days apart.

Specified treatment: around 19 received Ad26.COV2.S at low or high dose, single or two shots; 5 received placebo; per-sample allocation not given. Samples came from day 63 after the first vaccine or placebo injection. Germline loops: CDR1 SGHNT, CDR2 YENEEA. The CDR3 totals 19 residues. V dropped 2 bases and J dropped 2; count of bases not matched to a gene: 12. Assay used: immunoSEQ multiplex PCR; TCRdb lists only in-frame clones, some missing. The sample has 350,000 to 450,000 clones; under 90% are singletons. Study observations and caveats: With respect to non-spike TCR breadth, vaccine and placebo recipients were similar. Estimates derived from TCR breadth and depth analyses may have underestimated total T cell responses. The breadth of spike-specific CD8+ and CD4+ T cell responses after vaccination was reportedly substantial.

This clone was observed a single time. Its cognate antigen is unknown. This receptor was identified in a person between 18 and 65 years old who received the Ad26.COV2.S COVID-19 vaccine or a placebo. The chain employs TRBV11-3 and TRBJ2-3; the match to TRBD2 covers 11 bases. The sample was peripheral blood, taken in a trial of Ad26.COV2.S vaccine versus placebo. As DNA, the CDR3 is TGTGCCAGCAGCTTACCCTATCCACTAGCGGGGGAGAACACAGATACGCAGTATTTT. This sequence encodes CASSLPYPLAGENTDTQYF. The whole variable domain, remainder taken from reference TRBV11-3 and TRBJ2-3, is EAGVVQSPRYKIIEKKQPVAFWCNPISGHNTLYWYLQNLGQGPELLIRYENEEAVDDSQLPKDRFSAERLKGVDSTLKIQPAELGDSAVYLCASSLPYPLAGENTDTQYFGPGTRLTVL.